Below are 12 T cell receptor beta chains sequenced from a single sample in a study of OX40 agonist ivuxolimab in advanced cancers. The protocol was immunoSEQ multiplex PCR, while the TCRdb copy is restricted to in-frame clones and leaves out a portion. The profile shows some 60,000 clones, around 87% of them singletons. The specimen was CD4+ or CD8+ T cells sorted from blood, collected in a trial of the OX40 agonist ivuxolimab. The source is an adult with an advanced solid tumor such as melanoma, head and neck, liver or kidney cancer.

The chain joins TRBV4-1 to TRBJ2-2; D not resolved. The CDR3 totals 14 residues. Looked up from germline, CDR1 is MGHRA and CDR2 is YSYEKL. V lost 0 bases to trimming and J lost 4 bases, with 6 bases between them. CDR3 in amino acids: CASSQDQSTGELFF. In DNA form, the CDR3 reads TGCGCCAGCAGCCAAGATCAGAGCACCGGGGAGCTGTTTTTT.

V usage is TRBV18 and J usage is TRBJ1-6, with D perhaps matching TRBD1 (6 bases). The CDR3 contains 14 residues. V dropped 3 bases and J dropped 10 bases, with 13 bases sitting between them. CDR1 and CDR2 (germline): KGHSH, LQKENI. DNA for the CDR3: TGTGCCAGCTCACCGTACAAGGGGACATCACCCCTCCACTTT. Translating it yields CASSPYKGTSPLHF.

About this clone: A read error may produce the germline difference seen at one junction end. This chain connects TRBV7-7 to TRBJ2-5; D call uncertain. The CDR3 is 14 residues long. The germline V gene encodes CDR1 SSHAT and CDR2 FNYEAQ (reference sequence). In nucleotides, the CDR3 is TGTGCTAGCAGCTCCGAGTCGGCCGGGGAGACCCAGTACTTC. Translating it yields CASSSESAGETQYF. The variable domain in full, completed from reference TRBV7-7 and TRBJ2-5, reads GAGVSQSPRYKVTKRGQDVTLRCDPISSHATLYWYQQALGQGPEFLTYFNYEAQPDKSGLPSDRFSAERPEGSISTLTIQRTEQRDSAMYRCASSSESAGETQYFGPGTRLLVL.

The chain employs TRBV5-1 and TRBJ1-1; D is undetermined. The CDR3 has 14 residues. Trimming left V 0 bases short and J 2 bases short, with 8 bases between. Germline V gene lookup returns CDR1 SGHRS and CDR2 YFSETQ. The CDR3, as DNA: TGCGCCAGCAGCTTGGCCACAGCCAACACTGAAGCTTTCTTT. This translates into CASSLATANTEAFF.

This clone was recorded a few times. This chain joins TRBV10-3 and TRBJ1-6; D remains unclear. Germline V lookup: CDR1 ENHRY, CDR2 SYGVKD. This CDR3 comprises 13 residues. V lost 7 bases to trimming and J lost 7 bases, with 11 bases between them. The CDR3 sequence: CAITKDLNSPLHF. The DNA of the CDR3 is TGTGCCATCACTAAAGATTTAAATTCACCCCTCCACTTT.

The rearrangement links TRBV21-1 to TRBJ1-4. TRBV21-1 is described as a pseudogene. This CDR3 comprises 15 residues. CDR3 residues: CASGPVMKVDEKLFF. CDR3 DNA: TGTGCCAGCGGACCCGTGATGAAGGTTGACGAAAAACTGTTTTTT.

This chain links TRBV7-9 with TRBJ1-5; a possible D gene is TRBD1 (5 bases). Between the trimmed V and J ends, which lost 4 bases and 4 bases, there was a span of 14 bases. CDR1 SEHNR and CDR2 FQNEAQ come from the germline V gene (reference sequence). This CDR3 contains 15 residues. The CDR3 is CASSSGGGPNQPQHF. Here the CDR3 DNA reads TGTGCCAGCAGCTCTGGGGGGGGACCTAATCAGCCCCAGCATTTT.

The rearrangement uses TRBV7-2 and TRBJ2-3, with D perhaps matching TRBD2 (7 bases). V lost 4 bases and J 1 base, leaving 21 bases between the germline ends. This CDR3 region has 18 residues. Germline V gene sequence: CDR1 SGHTA, CDR2 FQGNSA. The CDR3 nucleotides read TGTGCCAGCAGCTCAGTAGAGGGGCGGGGGCGCCGCACAGATACGCAGTATTTT. Amino acid sequence: CASSSVEGRGRRTDTQYF.

The chain employs TRBV6-5 and TRBJ1-2, with D possibly being TRBD1 (5 bases). The germline CDR1 and CDR2 sequences are MNHEY and SVGAGI. Deletions cut 2 bases from V and 8 bases from J, with 18 bases between. The CDR3 is 15 amino acids. CDR3 sequence (DNA): TGTGCCAGCAGTTACATGGGTTCAGGGAAAGGCGGCTACACCTTC. Its translation is CASSYMGSGKGGYTF.

This clone was observed a few times. This chain connects TRBV19 to TRBJ1-1, with a weak D call TRBD1 (6 bases). This CDR3 spans 11 amino acids. Germline lookup yields CDR1 LNHDA and CDR2 SQIVND (reference sequence). Trimming took off 8 bases at V and 9 bases at J, with 13 bases between the two ends. The CDR3 region has the DNA TGTGCCAGTTCCACGGGACATAAAGCTTTCTTT. Its protein product is CASSTGHKAFF.

V is TRBV5-1 and J is TRBJ2-7; TRBD1 aligns across 8 bases. CDR3 length: 15 residues. Trimming at V came to 1 base and at J to 3 bases, leaving 6 bases not matched to a gene. The V gene's germline CDR1 is SGHRS and CDR2 YFSETQ. In DNA, the CDR3 is TGCGCCAGCAGCTTGCTCGGGACAGGCAACTACGAGCAGTACTTC. Protein product: CASSLLGTGNYEQYF.

This clone was found once. The rearrangement joins TRBV6-5 to TRBJ1-5; D is perhaps TRBD1 (5 bases). CDR1 is MNHEY, CDR2 SVGAGI, per germline. This CDR3 is built from 15 residues. Trimming took 5 bases from V and 6 from J, leaving 17 bases between them. The DNA of the CDR3 is TGTGCCAGCAGTCCCTTTGGGGACCTCGGTCAGCCCCAGCATTTT. This gives the protein CASSPFGDLGQPQHF.